This T cell receptor beta chain was captured in a study of early T cells in non-severe SARS-CoV-2 infection (dated by TCRdb to about 2021). Turning to the overall study: Because TCR sequencing relied on bulk RNA taken from unsorted whole blood, pairing of alpha and beta chains was not possible. Findings and caveats that apply to the study as a whole: VDJdb matching was skewed toward anti-spike CD8 responses and likely underestimated virus-specific expansions, missing private and CD4 specificities.

The receptor library was made with 5' RACE. Data came from a NextSeq 500. Unique molecular identifiers were attached to individual cDNA molecules in the TCR library protocol so that sequencing error and PCR bias could be corrected. Both TCR alpha and beta chains were sequenced, and tight co-correlation was observed between alpha and beta sequence abundances in each sample. Under the source paper's analysis protocol: V gene, J gene and CDR3 annotation of TCR sequences was performed with Decombinator V4. TCRs were defined as expanded if a significant change between any two time points was detected under a Poisson model with p below 0.0001. TCR abundances were normalised to the total number of TCRs sequenced per sample and expressed as counts per million. MAIT TCRs were defined by TRAV1-2 paired with TRAJ12, TRAJ20 or TRAJ33, and iNKT TCRs by TRAV10 paired with TRAJ18. VDJdb, accessed 1 November 2021, was searched for CMV, EBV and SARS-CoV-2 annotated TCRs, with TCRs annotated for multiple antigens excluded. Starting from the raw public reads, TCRdb applied fastp trimming at Q25, assembled clones with MiXCR and retained in-frame beta chains. Records with the same CDR3 protein are collapsed into one entry carrying the most frequent genes and DNA. It is TCRdb's table, rather than the study itself, that gives the V and J calls and clone size. In this sample the table shows roughly 40,000 distinct CDR3 sequences, approximately 7.1% of which occur a single time. The ten largest make up around 4.5% of the sample.

This clonotype has ten or more counts. It lacks a known antigen. Base qualities are missing; no much larger clone stands one base away. A case-control design nested within a healthcare worker cohort in London, UK, was used, with weekly nasopharyngeal swab PCR tests and blood sampling performed. Healthcare workers were recruited between 23 and 31 March 2020, during the week of the UK lockdown, and were followed weekly for up to about 15 weeks. The CDR3 has 12 amino acids, counting the end cysteine and phenylalanine. The retained sequence is limited to the CDR3, 36 bases, with the frame set at the first base. Trimming takes 6 bases from V and 11 bases from J, and the germline ends sit 16 bases apart. The germline V gene supplies CDR1 MNHEY and CDR2 SVGAGI.

The V gene is TRBV6-5 and the J gene is TRBJ1-2; 6 matching bases give a weak D call of TRBD1. Sequencing was done on a sample of whole blood. The TCR was taken from an adult who was a healthcare worker with PCR-confirmed SARS-CoV-2 infection or an uninfected control (not recorded which). CDR3 reads: CASSPGGPKYTF. The DNA sequence is TGTGCCAGCAGCCCGGGGGGGCCGAAGTACACCTTC.